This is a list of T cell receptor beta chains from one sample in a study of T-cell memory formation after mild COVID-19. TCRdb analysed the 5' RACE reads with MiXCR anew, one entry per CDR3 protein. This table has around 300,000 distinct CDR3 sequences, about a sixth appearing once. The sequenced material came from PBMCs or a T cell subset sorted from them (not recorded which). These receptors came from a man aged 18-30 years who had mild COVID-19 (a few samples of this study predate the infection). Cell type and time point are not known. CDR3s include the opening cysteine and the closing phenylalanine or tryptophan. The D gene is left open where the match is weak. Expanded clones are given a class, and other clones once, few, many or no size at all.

TGCGCCAGCAGCCGAATAGACAGGGGGAACACTGAAGCTTTCTTT	CASSRIDRGNTEAFF	TRBV4-3	TRBJ1-1	few	TRBD1
TGCGCCAGCAGGGTTAACTCCTACGAGCAGTACTTC	CASRVNSYEQYF	TRBV5-1	TRBJ2-7	few	-
TGTGCCAGCAAGCGTGTTCCTTATGGCTACACCTTC	CASKRVPYGYTF	TRBV12-3/TRBV12-4	TRBJ1-2	-	-
TGCGCCAGCAGCTTGGAGTGGACAGGGTCCTACGAGCAGTACTTC	CASSLEWTGSYEQYF	TRBV5-1	TRBJ2-7	few	TRBD1
TGTGCCAGCAGTGAACAGGGCTCTGGGGCCAACGTCCTGACTTTC	CASSEQGSGANVLTF	TRBV6-1	TRBJ2-6	-	-
TGTGCCAGCAGTTTTATGGACAGGGTCAATGAGCAGTTCTTC	CASSFMDRVNEQFF	TRBV12-3/TRBV12-4	TRBJ2-1	few	TRBD1
TGTGCCACCAGTGGGGAGGGGGTCCATGGCAATGAGCAGTTCTTC	CATSGEGVHGNEQFF	TRBV24-1	TRBJ2-1	-	-
TGTGCCATCAGTTTGACAGCTCGAGACGGGCAGTACTTC	CAISLTARDGQYF	TRBV10-3	TRBJ2-7	few	-
TGTGCCTGGATGAAGGGGTACCGGACTAGCGGGCACACCGGGGAGCTGTTTTTT	CAWMKGYRTSGHTGELFF	TRBV30	TRBJ2-2	many	TRBD2
TGTGCCAGCAGTTCCCAGGGTGAAGGGCAGCCCCAGCATTTT	CASSSQGEGQPQHF	TRBV12-3/TRBV12-4	TRBJ1-5	few	-
TGTGCCAGCAGCTTAGGCCCTACAGAGACCCAGTACTTC	CASSLGPTETQYF	TRBV7-2	TRBJ2-5	-	-
TGCGCCAGCAGCCGCCAGTGGGTTGGGGATACGCAGTATTTT	CASSRQWVGDTQYF	TRBV4-3	TRBJ2-3	few	-
TGTGCCAGCAGCTTGGTAGCGACAGGGGCGTTTACAGATACGCAGTATTTT	CASSLVATGAFTDTQYF	TRBV5-6	TRBJ2-3	-	TRBD1
TGTGCCAGCAGTCTCCGTTCCTACGAGCAGTACTTC	CASSLRSYEQYF	TRBV12-3/TRBV12-4	TRBJ2-7	-	-
TGTGCCAGCAGTTTACCGGGACAGGGCCGGGGCCAGCCCCAGCATTTT	CASSLPGQGRGQPQHF	TRBV12-3/TRBV12-4	TRBJ1-5	many	TRBD1
TGCAGCGTTGATTCTAGCGGGGGGGTATATGAGCAGTTCTTC	CSVDSSGGVYEQFF	TRBV29-1	TRBJ2-1	-	TRBD2
TGTGCCAGCAGTCCCCGGACTAGCGGGGAAGAGACCCAGTACTTC	CASSPRTSGEETQYF	TRBV12-3/TRBV12-4	TRBJ2-5	-	TRBD2
TGCGCCAGCAGCTGGCCCCGGGACAGGGGGCGGAATGAGCAGTTCTTC	CASSWPRDRGRNEQFF	TRBV5-1	TRBJ2-1	few	TRBD1
TGTGCCAGCAGCCCCTGGGCAGCCGGAGGTGGCTACACCTTC	CASSPWAAGGGYTF	TRBV7-3	TRBJ1-2	-	-
TGCGCCAGCACCGGACAGGGGTTCCAAGAGACCCAGTACTTC	CASTGQGFQETQYF	TRBV5-1	TRBJ2-5	-	TRBD1
TGTGCCAGCAGCTCAACTGGGGGGAGCTCCTACGAGCAGTACTTC	CASSSTGGSSYEQYF	TRBV7-2	TRBJ2-7	few	-
TGTGCCAGCCAGCGGCCGGGGACCGGGGAGCTGTTTTTT	CASQRPGTGELFF	TRBV12-3/TRBV12-4	TRBJ2-2	many	-
TGCGCCAGCAGCTTCGGTGACGGTGGCTACACCTTC	CASSFGDGGYTF	TRBV5-1	TRBJ1-2	few	-
TGTGCCAGCAGCGAACAGGGTAGCCCCTACAATGAGCAGTTCTTC	CASSEQGSPYNEQFF	TRBV7-9	TRBJ2-1	-	-
TGTGCCAGCAGAGCCGACAGGGGAGTGGGCGGCTACACCTTC	CASRADRGVGGYTF	TRBV2	TRBJ1-2	few	TRBD1
TGCGCCAGCAGCTTAGTGGACAGCTCCTACAATGAGCAGTTCTTC	CASSLVDSSYNEQFF	TRBV5-1	TRBJ2-1	many	-
TGTGCCAGCAGTTTAGCGACAGGGATGGGGCCGCCCCAGCATTTT	CASSLATGMGPPQHF	TRBV12-3/TRBV12-4	TRBJ1-5	-	TRBD1
TGCAGTGCTAATGGACTAGCGTCGGTAGAGACCCAGTACTTC	CSANGLASVETQYF	TRBV20-1	TRBJ2-5	few	TRBD2
TGTGCCAGCAGACTGCGAACGGACGGATTCCCCTACGAGCAGTACTTC	CASRLRTDGFPYEQYF	TRBV6-6	TRBJ2-7	-	-
TGTGCCAGCAGCTACGGACAGTTCATGAACACTGAAGCTTTCTTT	CASSYGQFMNTEAFF	TRBV7-8	TRBJ1-1	-	-
TGTGCCACCAGCAGAGATTTTGAACGGGCTTTCTTT	CATSRDFERAFF	TRBV15	TRBJ1-1	few	-
TGTGCCAGCAGTTACAGGGTAGCGCAGTATTTT	CASSYRVAQYF	TRBV6-6	TRBJ2-3	few	-
TGCGCCAGCAGCTTGGCCTCGGGGATGAACACTGAAGCTTTCTTT	CASSLASGMNTEAFF	TRBV5-1	TRBJ1-1	few	-
TGCGCCAGCAGCCAAGAAAGATTCGCCCGGTTGAACACCGGGGAGCTGTTTTTT	CASSQERFARLNTGELFF	TRBV4-3	TRBJ2-2	-	-
TGCGCCAGCAGCTCCGAAACTTATGGCTACACCTTC	CASSSETYGYTF	TRBV5-1	TRBJ1-2	few	-
TGTGCCAGCAGCTTAAACCAGGAAGAGCAGTTCTTC	CASSLNQEEQFF	TRBV7-9	TRBJ2-1	-	-
TGCGCCAGCAGCCAGAAGGGGAGCAATCAGCCCCAGCATTTT	CASSQKGSNQPQHF	TRBV4-3	TRBJ1-5	-	-
TGTGCCAGCCGAACAGAAGGGCCTGAAGCTTTCTTT	CASRTEGPEAFF	TRBV6-2/TRBV6-3	TRBJ1-1	-	-
TGCGCCAGCAGCTTGGGCGGACCCCGTGGAGCTTTCTTT	CASSLGGPRGAFF	TRBV5-1	TRBJ1-1	-	-
TGTGCCAGCAGCTTAGAGGCTAGCGGGGGGTACGAGCAGTACTTC	CASSLEASGGYEQYF	TRBV7-8	TRBJ2-7	-	TRBD2
TGCGCCAGCAGCGCCCCCAACTCTGGAAACACCATATATTTT	CASSAPNSGNTIYF	TRBV5-1	TRBJ1-3	few	-
TGCGCCAGCAGCCAAGATGGGGGATTGACCACTGAAGCTTTCTTT	CASSQDGGLTTEAFF	TRBV4-1	TRBJ1-1	-	-
TGTGCCAGCAGCCAAGGCACAGGCTTCTCCACTGAAGCTTTCTTT	CASSQGTGFSTEAFF	TRBV3-1	TRBJ1-1	-	-
TGTGCCAGCACCGAAAGTTCGATAAATCAGCCCCAGCATTTT	CASTESSINQPQHF	TRBV12-3/TRBV12-4	TRBJ1-5	few	-
TGTGCCAGCAGTTCGACCGGGACAGGGTTTTATGAGCAGTTCTTC	CASSSTGTGFYEQFF	TRBV28	TRBJ2-1	few	TRBD1
TGCGCCAGCAGCCAATTCGGCGATGAAAAACTGTTTTTT	CASSQFGDEKLFF	TRBV4-3	TRBJ1-4	few	-
TGTGCCAGCAGCGTAGCGGTCCAAGAGACCCAGTACTTC	CASSVAVQETQYF	TRBV9	TRBJ2-5	few	-
TGTGCCAGCAGTCGACAGGGGGGACACTACGAGCAGTACTTC	CASSRQGGHYEQYF	TRBV12-3/TRBV12-4	TRBJ2-7	few	TRBD1
TGTGCCAGCAGTTGGCCCCGGCAGGGGCGAGGAGAGACCCAGTACTTC	CASSWPRQGRGETQYF	TRBV6-6	TRBJ2-5	-	-
TGTGCCAGCAGCCCGGACCGGGACAGCACAGATACGCAGTATTTT	CASSPDRDSTDTQYF	TRBV6-9	TRBJ2-3	few	-
TGTGCCAGCCGCCTCCGGTGGGGGGGCGCGAACACTGAAGCTTTCTTT	CASRLRWGGANTEAFF	TRBV12-3/TRBV12-4	TRBJ1-1	once	-
TGCAGTGTCAGGGCTACAGGGTCTAATCAGCCCCAGCATTTT	CSVRATGSNQPQHF	TRBV20-1	TRBJ1-5	-	-
TGTGCCAGCAGCTTAGTCGGCTTGGACACCATATATTTT	CASSLVGLDTIYF	TRBV7-2	TRBJ1-3	few	-
TGTGCCAGCAGCTCGCAGCGGGGGGCCGGGGAGCTGTTTTTT	CASSSQRGAGELFF	TRBV5-4	TRBJ2-2	-	TRBD2
TGTGCCAGCAGCGCCCCAGCGGACAATGAGCAGTTCTTC	CASSAPADNEQFF	TRBV9	TRBJ2-1	-	-
TGTGCCAGCAGCCAAGGAGGCCTAGGATCCTCCTACGAGCAGTACTTC	CASSQGGLGSSYEQYF	TRBV14	TRBJ2-7	-	-
TGTGCCATCATGGGGGATGAGGAGACCCAGTACTTC	CAIMGDEETQYF	TRBV10-3	TRBJ2-5	few	-
TGTGCCAGCAGCCAAGACAGGGGTCCCTACGAGCAGTACTTC	CASSQDRGPYEQYF	TRBV4-2	TRBJ2-7	few	-
TGTGCCAGCAGCCAAGAGGGCGGCAATGAGCAGTTCTTC	CASSQEGGNEQFF	TRBV3-1	TRBJ2-1	few	-